This T cell receptor (beta chain) was observed in a study of blood T cells in healthy people across ages. Sample-barcoded 5' priming and a J-beta primer mix drove a second PCR of 7 to 11 cycles. TCRdb called the 5' RACE reads again in MiXCR, with one record for every CDR3 protein. The sample holds approximately 2,000,000 distinct CDR3 sequences, about 39% seen once. In the case of this clonotype: The antigen remains undetermined.

The study, taken as a whole, reports: Per-million-T-cell TCR beta diversity fell roughly linearly with age.

It was approximately 9 milliliters of peripheral blood that were drawn from each donor. The sample was blood. The sequence was obtained from a human donor in good health.

Here the CDR3 reads CASSNRDSLADIQYF. CDR3 nucleotides: TGTGCCAGCAGCAACCGGGACAGCCTAGCGGACATTCAGTACTTC. The gene calls are TRBV9 and TRBJ2-4; D is possibly TRBD1 or TRBD2 (7 bases each). Germline CDR1 SGDLS, CDR2 YYNGEE. The CDR3 runs 15 residues. Trimming left V 4 bases short and J 8 bases short, with 19 bases between.